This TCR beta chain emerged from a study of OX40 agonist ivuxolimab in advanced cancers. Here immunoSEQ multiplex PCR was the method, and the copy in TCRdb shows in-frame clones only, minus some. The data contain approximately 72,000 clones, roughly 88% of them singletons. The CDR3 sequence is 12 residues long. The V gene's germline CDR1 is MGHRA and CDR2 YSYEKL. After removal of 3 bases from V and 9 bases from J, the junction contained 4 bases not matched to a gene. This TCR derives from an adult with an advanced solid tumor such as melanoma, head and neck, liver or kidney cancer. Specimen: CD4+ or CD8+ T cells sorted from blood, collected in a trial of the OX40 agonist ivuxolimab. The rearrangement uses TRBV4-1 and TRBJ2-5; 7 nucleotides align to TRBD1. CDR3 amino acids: CASSHPQGPQYF. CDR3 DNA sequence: TGCGCCAGCAGCCACCCACAGGGGCCCCAGTACTTC.